The following is a T cell receptor beta chain sequence with its context. No antigen is known for it. The donors were part of the validation cohort, which consisted of under 150 subjects and was separate from the first cohort of 666 subjects. This record comes from a study of cytomegalovirus exposure and HLA in healthy donors. Study observations and caveats: The investigators catalogued 150 to 200 TCR beta chains as cytomegalovirus-associated.

Sequenced by immunoSEQ multiplex PCR; TCRdb stores in-frame clones only, minus some. This table holds 330,000 or so clones, 75% to 90% found once. The origin of this receptor is a woman aged 18 to 35 in good health and CMV-seronegative. Sequencing input: PBMCs.

CDR3 DNA sequence: TGTGCCAGCAGTGAGTATAGCAATCAGCCCCAGCATTTT. It is translated as CASSEYSNQPQHF. The chain is built from TRBV27 and TRBJ1-5; D remains unclear. The CDR3 sequence is 13 residues long. Trimming took off 5 bases at V and 0 bases at J, with 5 bases between the two ends. From germline, CDR1 is MNHEY and CDR2 SMNVEV (reference sequence).